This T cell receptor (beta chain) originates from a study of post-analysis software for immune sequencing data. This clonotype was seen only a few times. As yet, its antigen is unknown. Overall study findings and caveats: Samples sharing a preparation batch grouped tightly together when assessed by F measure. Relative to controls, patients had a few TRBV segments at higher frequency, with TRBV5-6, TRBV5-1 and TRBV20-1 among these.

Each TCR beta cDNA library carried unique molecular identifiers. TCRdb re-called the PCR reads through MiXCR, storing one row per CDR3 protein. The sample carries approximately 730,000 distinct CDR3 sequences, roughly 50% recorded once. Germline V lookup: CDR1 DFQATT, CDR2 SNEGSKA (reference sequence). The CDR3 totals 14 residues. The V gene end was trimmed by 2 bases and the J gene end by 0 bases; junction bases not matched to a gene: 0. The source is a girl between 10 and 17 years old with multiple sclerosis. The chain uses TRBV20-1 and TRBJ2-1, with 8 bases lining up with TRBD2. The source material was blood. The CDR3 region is CSARREGSYNEQFF. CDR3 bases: TGCAGTGCTAGACGGGAGGGCTCCTACAATGAGCAGTTCTTC.